The clone carrying this T cell receptor beta chain was seen repeatedly, ten times or more. Its target is not known. The data belong to a study of T-cell memory formation after mild COVID-19. Germline V gives CDR1 MNHEY, CDR2 SVGAGI. CDR3 length equals 14 residues. The trim removed 5 bases at V and 5 bases at J, leaving 4 bases unmatched. Points from the study as a whole: Among clones contracting day 15 to 85, CD4/CD8 was balanced, whereas later expanders leaned CD4+. CD8+ contracting clones occupied EMRA, while CD4+ ones occupied mainly CM and EM.

MiXCR, run by TCRdb on the 5' RACE reads, gives a single entry per CDR3 protein. The profile shows around 250,000 distinct CDR3 sequences, 15% to 20% of them singletons. This receptor was taken from a young man who had mild COVID-19 (a few samples of this study predate the infection). Cell type and time point are not known. J is TRBJ2-2 and V is TRBV6-5, with 8 bases lining up with TRBD1. Sequenced material: PBMCs or a T cell subset sorted from them (not recorded which). CDR3 in DNA: TGTGCCAGCAGTGGCCAGGGGGCGACCGGGGAGCTGTTTTTT. Protein: CASSGQGATGELFF.